Below, 2 T cell receptor beta chains from the same sample are listed, as sequenced in a study of cytomegalovirus exposure and HLA in healthy donors. PCR primers comprised 60 Vbeta and 13 Jbeta primers. Profiled with immunoSEQ multiplex PCR; TCRdb holds only in-frame clones, not every one. This sample has about 94,000 clones, with approximately 7.7% found just once. The material sequenced was PBMCs. The source of these receptors is a man between 50 and 59 years old in good health and CMV-seronegative.

This clone came up a few times. V is TRBV28 and J is TRBJ2-5; D is unclear. The germline V and J ends were trimmed by 3 bases and 1 base, with 9 bases remaining between them. Per germline, CDR1 MDHEN and CDR2 SYDVKM. The CDR3 extends over 14 amino acids. The CDR3 sequence is CASSLSGSQETQYF. The CDR3 nucleotides read TGTGCCAGCAGTTTGTCCGGTAGCCAAGAGACCCAGTACTTC.

This chain connects TRBV11-1 to TRBJ2-7, with 9 nucleotides matching TRBD1. The CDR3 consists of 14 residues. The J segment lost 4 bases and the V segment lost 5 bases, leaving 6 bases of the junction unmatched. Germline V lookup: CDR1 SGHAT, CDR2 FQDESV (reference sequence). In nucleotides, the CDR3 is TGTGCCAGCAGCCGAACAGGGGGCGGGTACGAGCAGTACTTC. Translating it yields CASSRTGGGYEQYF. Full variable domain (outside the CDR3, taken from reference TRBV11-1 and TRBJ2-7): EAEVAQSPRYKITEKSQAVAFWCDPISGHATLYWYRQILGQGPELLVQFQDESVVDDSQLPKDRFSAERLKGVDSTLKIQPAELGDSAMYLCASSRTGGGYEQYFGPGTRLTVT.